The 9 T cell receptor beta chains listed next were all sequenced from one sample in a study of T cells in Graves' hyperthyroidism and ophthalmopathy. What was amplified from RNA transcripts were TCR beta CDR3 regions. The study used the HTBI primer set for a first-round RT-PCR of the TCR CDR3. TCRdb fed the multiplex PCR reads into MiXCR, producing one record per CDR3 protein. The table records a few hundred thousand distinct CDR3 sequences, under 15% of them present only once. The sample was blood. These receptors came from a young woman with Graves' hyperthyroidism.

In this sample, this clonotype turned up many times. The chain has TRBV7-9 and TRBJ2-7; D might be TRBD2 (6 bases). CDR1 and CDR2 from the germline V gene are SEHNR and FQNEAQ (reference sequence). V dropped 2 bases and J dropped 1 base, with 9 bases sitting between them. The CDR3 consists of 14 residues. CDR3 sequence (DNA): TGTGCCAGCAGCTTAATCGGGGGATCCTACGAGCAGTACTTC. Amino acids: CASSLIGGSYEQYF.

The chain is built from TRBV24-1 and TRBJ2-1; TRBD2 matches 9 bases. The CDR3 has 15 residues. With 12 bases clipped from V and 0 bases from J, the junction kept 8 bases outside the gene matches. Germline V gene data show CDR1 as KGHDR and CDR2 as SFDVKD. The CDR3 region is CASQLSGSSYNEQFF. The CDR3, as DNA: TGTGCCTCCCAACTTAGCGGGAGCTCCTACAATGAGCAGTTCTTC.

This clonotype was detected a few times. The rearrangement joins TRBV24-1 to TRBJ2-7, with TRBD2 matching over 16 bases. Losses at the gene ends were 2 bases for V and 8 bases for J; bases not matched to a gene: 8. The CDR3 is made up of 17 amino acids. Germline CDR1 reads KGHDR; CDR2 reads SFDVKD. The CDR3 coding sequence is TGTGCCACCAGTGATTCCGGGACTAGCGGGAGGGTAAGCAAGCAGTACTTC. As protein: CATSDSGTSGRVSKQYF.

This clonotype was counted at least ten times. The V call is TRBV30, the J call TRBJ2-7; TRBD2 agrees at 7 bases. This CDR3 has 13 amino acids. The junction had 7 bases not matched to a gene; V was cut back by 5 bases and J by 3 bases. From germline, CDR1 is GTSNPN and CDR2 SVGIG (reference sequence). This CDR3 is CAWSPSGDYEQYF. DNA for the CDR3: TGTGCCTGGTCCCCTAGCGGCGACTACGAGCAGTACTTC.

This clonotype was seen more than once but under ten times. The V and J genes are TRBV20-1 and TRBJ2-7; no clear D gene. The V gene's germline CDR1 is DFQATT and CDR2 SNEGSKA (reference sequence). Deletions cut 0 bases from V and 0 bases from J, with 9 bases between. The length of the CDR3 is 14 residues. CDR3 DNA: TGCAGTGCTAGAGATCCGCTGAGCTCCTACGAGCAGTACTTC. Protein product: CSARDPLSSYEQYF.

This clonotype was picked up many times. This rearrangement joins TRBV20-1 to TRBJ2-7; D gene uncertain. CDR3 length: 14 residues. V was trimmed by 4 bases and J by 0 bases, leaving 13 bases between them. Germline V lookup: CDR1 DFQATT, CDR2 SNEGSKA (reference sequence). CDR3 DNA sequence: TGCAGTGCTATTGATGGGCTAAGCTCCTACGAGCAGTACTTC. Its translation: CSAIDGLSSYEQYF.

This chain links TRBV29-1 with TRBJ2-2, with 8 bases lining up with TRBD2. After removal of 7 bases from V and 6 bases from J, the junction contained 4 bases not matched to a gene. CDR3 length equals 12 residues. Germline lookup yields CDR1 SQVTM and CDR2 ANQGSEA. The CDR3 loop is CSAAGGAGELFF. In DNA form, the CDR3 reads TGCAGCGCTGCCGGGGGGGCCGGGGAGCTGTTTTTT.

The chain employs TRBV5-4 and TRBJ1-2; no reliable D call. V was trimmed by 1 base and J by 8 bases, leaving 12 bases between them. This CDR3 has 13 amino acids. The germline V gene encodes CDR1 SGHNT and CDR2 YYREEE (reference sequence). CDR3 nucleotide sequence: TGTGCCAGCAGCTTGTCGACAAACGGAGGCTACACCTTC. It specifies CASSLSTNGGYTF.

This clonotype occurred a few times. The chain joins TRBV28 to TRBJ2-2, with 8 bases aligning to TRBD2. Germline V gene sequence: CDR1 MDHEN, CDR2 SYDVKM. J was trimmed by 1 base and V by 5 bases; bases with no gene match: 3. This CDR3 comprises 15 residues. CDR3: CASSGTSLNTGELFF. As DNA, the CDR3 is TGTGCCAGCAGTGGGACTAGTCTGAACACCGGGGAGCTGTTTTTT.